This record looks at one T cell receptor beta chain sequence and its context. The data stem from a study of CD8+CD57+ T cells in acquired aplastic anemia. The ends were cut back, 6 bases at V and 0 bases at J, with 18 bases in the middle. From germline, CDR1 is SGHTA and CDR2 FQGNSA. The CDR3 covers 16 residues. Researchers used genomic DNA as the template to profile TCR beta VDJ and CDR3. TCRdb re-called the reads with MiXCR, one entry per CDR3 protein. The repertoire has some 200,000 distinct CDR3 sequences, about half of them found once; the top ten carry about 20%. The sequenced patients had an expansion of CD8+CD57+ cells seen by flow cytometry.

Sample: sorted CD4+, CD8+, or CD8+CD57+ T cells (not recorded which) from PBMCs. The sequence derives from a human donor with aplastic anemia. The gene calls are TRBV7-2 and TRBJ2-7; D is undetermined. CDR3 protein: CASSYIVVSSSYEQYF. The DNA for the CDR3 is TGTGCCAGCAGTTACATAGTTGTCTCGAGCTCCTACGAGCAGTACTTC.